This T cell receptor (beta chain) is drawn from a study of CD8 T cells in Susac syndrome. RNA was extracted with the RNeasy kit, and a quantity of 0.5 to 1 ug was reverse transcribed using random hexamers. TCR beta CDR3 was amplified by immunoSEQ covering 54 Vbeta and 13 Jbeta. TCRdb passed the immunoSEQ multiplex PCR reads through MiXCR, listing each CDR3 protein once. The table lists around 200,000 distinct CDR3 sequences, almost 96% of them singletons. Concerning this clonotype: The antigen remains undetermined.

The CDR3 is made up of 15 amino acids. Germline assignment: CDR1 MNHEY and CDR2 SMNVEV (reference sequence). The V and J ends lost 0 bases and 5 bases respectively, with 13 bases between them. Study conclusions and caveats: As the study acknowledged, the number of individuals who were part of its TCR sequencing and HLA analysis was relatively small.

TCR beta sequences were obtained from blood CD8+ and CD4+ T cells. The multiple sclerosis controls comprised treatment-naive patients whose relapsing-remitting disease was stable or active. V is TRBV27 and J is TRBJ2-5, with TRBD2 as a possible D gene (6 bases). Sequencing was carried out using CD4+ T cells from PBMCs. The source of this sequence is a human donor with multiple sclerosis. DNA of the CDR3: TGTGCCAGCAGTTTATCCACAGCCCGGGGGGAGACCCAGTACTTC. Translation gives CASSLSTARGETQYF.